This TCR beta chain was identified during a study of blood T cells in healthy people across ages. CDR3 length equals 13 residues. Germline-derived CDR1 and CDR2 are SGHVS and FQNEAQ. Between the trimmed V and J ends, which lost 2 bases and 5 bases, there was a span of 8 bases. The use of a sample-barcoded 5' primer and a J-beta primer mix characterized a second PCR of about 6 to 11 cycles. TCRdb re-called the 5' RACE reads through MiXCR, storing one row per CDR3 protein. Of almost 1 million distinct CDR3 sequences in the sample, 51% were seen once. The specimen sequenced was blood. The source is a woman aged 55-69 years in good health. The chain combines TRBV7-8 with TRBJ2-3; D is unresolved. The CDR3 nucleotides are TGTGCCAGCAGCTTAATGGCTGAAGATACGCAGTATTTT. Translated: CASSLMAEDTQYF.